This TCR beta chain was captured in a study of blood T cell repertoires in COVID-19. In the study overall: Some COVID-19 samples were acute and others convalescent; all came from the United States, Italy and Spain. PBMCs, B-cell-depleted T cells, or T cells were the source of the cDNA or gDNA that made up the material.

CDR1 WSHSY and CDR2 SAAADI come from the germline V gene. V lost 8 bases and J lost 6, with 13 bases in between. The CDR3 is made up of 12 amino acids. In the source study's methods: Quantification of nucleated cells was approximated via reference gene primer amplification. Clones were sequenced by immunoSEQ multiplex PCR, and TCRdb holds only the in-frame ones, with some missing. V and J calls and clone size follow that table, whereas D and trimming were derived from the DNA. The sample consists of under 85,000 clones, roughly four fifths of them appearing once. Patients of the Seattle cohort, enrolled during active infection, were followed longitudinally.

The chain is built from TRBV10-2 and TRBJ2-5; D not resolved. The sequencing input was peripheral blood. The TCR originated in a man in his thirties or forties with COVID-19, enrolled during active disease. The CDR3 loop is CASSAGEKTQYF. DNA of the CDR3: TGCGCCAGCTCCGCCGGAGAAAAGACCCAGTACTTC.